The 25 T cell receptor beta chains in this list originate from one sample, sequenced in a study of control samples from healthy donors and cancer patients. The protocol was immunoSEQ multiplex PCR, while the TCRdb copy is restricted to in-frame clones and leaves out a portion. The sample holds 40,000 to 65,000 clones, 87% seen once. Sequenced material: PBMCs. The receptors shown here come from a man between 60 and 75 years old with head and neck cancer.

The chain uses TRBV7-2 and TRBJ2-5; D assignment may be TRBD1 or TRBD2 (5 bases each). V was pared by 1 base and J by 5 bases, with 14 bases between. Germline values: CDR1 SGHTA, CDR2 FQGNSA. CDR3 length: 15 residues. CDR3 sequence reads: CASSLGWDGVETQYF. CDR3 DNA sequence: TGTGCCAGCAGCTTAGGCTGGGACGGGGTCGAGACCCAGTACTTC.

The chain combines TRBV11-2 with TRBJ1-1; D not certain. V lost 0 bases and J 11 bases, leaving 16 bases between the germline ends. The germline V gene encodes CDR1 SGHAT and CDR2 FQNNGV. The CDR3 length is 14 residues. The CDR3 sequence: CASSLERGGRVAFF. The CDR3 coding sequence is TGTGCCAGCAGCTTAGAGCGGGGAGGGAGGGTGGCTTTCTTT.

The J gene is TRBJ1-6, the V gene TRBV27; perhaps TRBD1 as D (6 bases). This CDR3 region has 17 residues. Germline CDR1 is MNHEY and CDR2 is SMNVEV (reference sequence). The V end lost 4 bases, the J end lost 10 bases, and 23 bases lay between the germline ends. The CDR3 nucleotides are TGTGCCAGCAGTTCAACCCCCCTACAGGGCTCTGGCTCACCCCTCCACTTT. It encodes CASSSTPLQGSGSPLHF.

V and J are TRBV28 and TRBJ1-4; D might be TRBD1 (6 bases). The CDR3 contains 15 residues. The germline CDR1 and CDR2 sequences are MDHEN and SYDVKM. Between the trimmed V and J ends, which lost 2 bases and 3 bases, there was a span of 10 bases. The chain's CDR3 is CASSLIGGPNEKLFF. The CDR3 DNA follows: TGTGCCAGCAGTTTAATCGGGGGGCCTAATGAAAAACTGTTTTTT. Using reference TRBV28 and TRBJ1-4 for the parts outside the CDR3, the full variable domain is DVKVTQSSRYLVKRTGEKVFLECVQDMDHENMFWYRQDPGLGLRLIYFSYDVKMKEKGDIPEGYSVSREKKERFSLILESASTNQTSMYLCASSLIGGPNEKLFFGSGTQLSVL.

The CDR3 nucleotides are TGTGCCAGCTCAGGGCAGGGTGGCAATCAGCCCCAGCATTTT. Residues: CASSGQGGNQPQHF. The V and J genes are TRBV18 and TRBJ1-5; D is perhaps TRBD1 (5 bases). Germline lookup yields CDR1 KGHSH and CDR2 LQKENI. The CDR3 has 14 amino acids. The V end was cut by 5 bases, the J end by 2 bases, with 10 bases between.

The V call is TRBV6-2 or TRBV6-3, the J call TRBJ2-1; 7 positions match TRBD2. V trimming: 6 bases; J trimming: 0 bases; junction bases outside the gene matches: 8. This CDR3 is 16 amino acids long. Germline V gene sequence: CDR1 MNHEY, CDR2 SVGEGT. The CDR3 DNA follows: TGTGCCAGCAGCGATCGCGGGGGAAGCTCCTACAATGAGCAGTTCTTC. It translates to CASSDRGGSSYNEQFF.

This chain joins TRBV5-1 and TRBJ2-3, with unresolved D. The CDR3 has 15 amino acids. V was clipped by 0 bases and J by 1 base, with 9 bases between them. Germline V CDR1 and CDR2: SGHRS, YFSETQ. As DNA, the CDR3 is TGCGCCAGCAGCTTGGGAAACACTGGCACAGATACGCAGTATTTT. It translates to CASSLGNTGTDTQYF.

The genes are TRBV7-2 and TRBJ1-5, with D unclear. Germline CDR1 SGHTA, CDR2 FQGNSA. V shed 4 bases and J shed 4 bases, with 8 bases lying between them. The CDR3 covers 13 residues. In nucleotides, the CDR3 is TGTGCCAGCAGCTCAGAACAGAATCAGCCCCAGCATTTT. It specifies CASSSEQNQPQHF.

This chain connects TRBV7-9 to TRBJ2-2; TRBD2 agrees at 13 bases. The CDR3 has 17 amino acids. Trimming took 5 bases from V and 5 from J; bases not matched to a gene: 8. Per germline, CDR1 SEHNR and CDR2 FQNEAQ (reference sequence). CDR3 DNA sequence: TGTGCCAGCAGCCCCCGGACTAGCGGGAGTAGGACCGGGGAGCTGTTTTTT. It specifies CASSPRTSGSRTGELFF.

V is TRBV25-1 and J is TRBJ2-1; 8 bases match TRBD1. Germline assignment: CDR1 MGHDK and CDR2 SYGVNS. The CDR3 length is 14 residues. The V and J ends lost 2 bases and 8 bases, in that order; junction bases with no gene match: 5. The CDR3 is CASSEQGQGDEQFF. The CDR3 DNA sequence: TGTGCCAGCAGTGAACAAGGACAGGGTGATGAGCAGTTCTTC.

The chain uses TRBV5-1 and TRBJ1-4; D uncertain. Germline V gene lookup returns CDR1 SGHRS and CDR2 YFSETQ. The V gene lost 2 bases and the J gene lost 7 bases, with 12 bases spanning the gap. There are 14 residues in the CDR3. CDR3 in amino acids: CASSFGQWGEKLFF. DNA for the CDR3: TGCGCCAGCAGCTTTGGTCAGTGGGGTGAAAAACTGTTTTTT.

The V call is TRBV15, the J call TRBJ2-5, with 8 positions matching TRBD2. The J segment lost 6 bases and the V segment lost 8 bases, leaving 14 bases of the junction unmatched. CDR1 is LNHNV, CDR2 YYDKDF, per germline (reference sequence). The CDR3 sequence is 15 residues long. Here the CDR3 reads CATSHSGMGAQTQYF. In DNA, the CDR3 is TGTGCCACCTCCCATAGCGGGATGGGTGCCCAGACCCAGTACTTC.

The chain joins TRBV7-9 to TRBJ1-4; unclear D gene. Germline-derived CDR1 and CDR2 are SEHNR and FQNEAQ (reference sequence). There are 14 residues in the CDR3. Deletions cut 5 bases from V and 14 bases from J, with 21 bases between. Here the CDR3 reads CASSLSTNAGPLFF. Written as DNA, the CDR3 is TGTGCCAGCAGCCTAAGTACCAACGCAGGTCCCCTGTTTTTT.

This rearrangement joins TRBV5-6 to TRBJ1-3; D gene uncertain. Trimming shortened V by 0 bases and J by 1 base, and 11 bases separated the two germline ends. The CDR3 has 16 residues. Germline V gives CDR1 SGHDT, CDR2 YYEEEE. CDR3 protein: CASSLADSSSGNTIYF. In nucleotides, the CDR3 is TGTGCCAGCAGCTTGGCGGATTCCAGTTCTGGAAACACCATATATTTT.

This clone was seen only once. This chain joins TRBV10-1 and TRBJ2-3; D possibly corresponds to TRBD2 (7 bases). Trimming stripped 5 bases from V and 6 bases from J, with 15 bases between. The V gene's germline CDR1 is WNHNN and CDR2 SYGVQD (reference sequence). The CDR3 runs 14 residues. The CDR3 bases are TGCGCCAGCAGTATACAGGGAGGGAGTGATACGCAGTATTTT. Encoded protein: CASSIQGGSDTQYF.

The chain carries TRBV13 and TRBJ2-5; 7 bases map to TRBD1. The germline V gene has CDR1 PRHDT and CDR2 FYEKMQ (reference sequence). V shed 0 bases and J 5 bases; nucleotides not matched to a gene: 21. The CDR3 sequence is 20 residues long. Written as DNA, the CDR3 is TGTGCCAGCAGCTTAGGATACGATACACTCCTCAAGACAGGGACGGAGACCCAGTACTTC. This encodes CASSLGYDTLLKTGTETQYF.

The chain uses TRBV28 and TRBJ1-4; D not resolved. The CDR3 is made up of 10 amino acids. V gave up 9 bases and J gave up 7 bases, with 6 bases separating them. Looked up from germline, CDR1 is MDHEN and CDR2 is SYDVKM. The CDR3 DNA is TGTGCCAGTCTAGGTGAAAAACTGTTTTTT. Translated: CASLGEKLFF.

V gene TRBV6-4 combines with J gene TRBJ2-3, with a tentative D call TRBD2 (6 bases). Trimming took off 2 bases at V and 4 bases at J, with 13 bases between the two ends. The length of the CDR3 is 15 residues. Germline CDR1 and CDR2: MRHNA and SNTAGT. The CDR3 DNA reads as TGTGCCAGCAGTGACACGGTCGGGGGAGCAGATACGCAGTATTTT. This gives the protein CASSDTVGGADTQYF.

This sequence joins TRBV28 and TRBJ2-3, with 9 bases that match TRBD2. This CDR3 comprises 16 residues. Trimming at V came to 7 bases and at J to 2 bases, leaving 10 bases not matched to a gene. Germline V gene lookup returns CDR1 MDHEN and CDR2 SYDVKM. The DNA for the CDR3 is TGTGCCAGCAAGGGTACCCTAGCGGGACACACAGATACGCAGTATTTT. It codes for CASKGTLAGHTDTQYF.

This chain connects TRBV3-1 (or the pseudogene TRBV3-2) to TRBJ1-1; a possible D gene is TRBD1 (5 bases). Germline CDR1 is LGHDT and CDR2 is YNNKEL (reference sequence). V was shortened by 3 bases and J by 3 bases, with 17 bases between the two germline ends. CDR3 length: 16 amino acids. Here the CDR3 DNA reads TGTGCCAGCAGCCACCCCGGGGCGGGCAGGGACACTGAAGCTTTCTTT. This gives the protein CASSHPGAGRDTEAFF.

CDR3 sequence: CASNTDGNTIYF. The CDR3 region has the DNA TGTGCCAGCAACACAGATGGAAACACCATATATTTT. The chain has TRBV6-5 and TRBJ1-3; D gene uncertain. The germline V and J ends were trimmed by 7 bases and 3 bases, with 7 bases remaining between them. The CDR3 totals 12 residues. The germline V gene encodes CDR1 MNHEY and CDR2 SVGAGI.

The chain is built from TRBV5-1 and TRBJ2-2; 7 bases fit TRBD2. J was trimmed by 1 base and V by 1 base; bases with no gene match: 1. Germline-derived CDR1 and CDR2 are SGHRS and YFSETQ. This CDR3 has 15 residues. Written as DNA, the CDR3 is TGCGCCAGCAGCTTGCCTAGCGGGAACACCGGGGAGCTGTTTTTT. Its translation is CASSLPSGNTGELFF.

This sequence joins TRBV2 and TRBJ2-7; tentatively, D is TRBD2 (5 bases). Germline CDR1 SNHLY, CDR2 FYNNEI. V lost 1 base and J lost 8, with 15 bases in between. The CDR3 has 14 residues. The CDR3 protein is CASSEGARDLKQYF. CDR3 sequence (DNA): TGTGCCAGCAGTGAAGGCGCTCGGGATCTGAAGCAGTACTTC.

The chain combines TRBV7-2 with TRBJ1-6; the D is unclear. This CDR3 region has 13 residues. Germline CDR1 SGHTA, CDR2 FQGNSA. With 4 bases removed from V and 5 bases from J, the gap between germline ends came to 6 bases. The CDR3, as DNA: TGTGCCAGCAGCTCCGTAAATAATTCACCCCTCCACTTT. This encodes CASSSVNNSPLHF.

The count of this clone is one. The chain employs TRBV29-1 and TRBJ1-1; D might be TRBD1 (5 bases). The germline V gene has CDR1 SQVTM and CDR2 ANQGSEA. Trimming pared 4 bases from V and 1 base from J, leaving 13 bases between. The CDR3 has 14 amino acids. CDR3 loop: CSVGGRGGNTEAFF. The CDR3 DNA reads TGCAGCGTTGGAGGTAGGGGAGGGAACACTGAAGCTTTCTTT.